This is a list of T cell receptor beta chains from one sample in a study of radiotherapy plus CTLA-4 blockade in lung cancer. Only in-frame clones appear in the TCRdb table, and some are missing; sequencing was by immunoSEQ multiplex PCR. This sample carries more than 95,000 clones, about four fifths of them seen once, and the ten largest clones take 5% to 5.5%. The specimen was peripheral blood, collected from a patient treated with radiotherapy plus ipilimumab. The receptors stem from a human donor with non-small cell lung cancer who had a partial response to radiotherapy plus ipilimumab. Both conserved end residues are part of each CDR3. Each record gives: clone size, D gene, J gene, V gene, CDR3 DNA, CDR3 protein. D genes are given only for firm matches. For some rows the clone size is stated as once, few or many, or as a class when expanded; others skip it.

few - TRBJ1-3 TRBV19 TGTGCCAGTAGTCTGGGGCAACCTGGAAACACCATATATTTT CASSLGQPGNTIYF
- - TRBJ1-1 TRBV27 TGTGCCAGCAGTTTGGATAATCGTTATGGAGTAGCTTTCTTT CASSLDNRYGVAFF
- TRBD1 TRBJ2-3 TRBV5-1 TGCGCCAGCGGATGGACAGGGGCCACAGATACGCAGTATTTT CASGWTGATDTQYF
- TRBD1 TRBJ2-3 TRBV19 TGTGCCAGTAGTTCCTGGACAGGTCGCAACACAGATACGCAGTATTTT CASSSWTGRNTDTQYF
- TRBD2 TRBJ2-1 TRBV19 TGTGCCAGTAGCCCCTCGGCGGGGGACCATGAGCAGTTCTTC CASSPSAGDHEQFF
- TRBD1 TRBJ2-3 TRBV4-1 TGCGCCAGCAGCCAAGAACCGGACAGGGGGCGCGTAGATACGCAGTATTTT CASSQEPDRGRVDTQYF
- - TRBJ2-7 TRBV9 TGTGCCAGCAGCCCTCCCGCAGCTGGGAGAAACGAGCAGTACTTC CASSPPAAGRNEQYF
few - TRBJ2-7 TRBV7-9 TGTGCCAGCAGCTTAGCGCACAGGCTTGACGAGCAGTACTTC CASSLAHRLDEQYF
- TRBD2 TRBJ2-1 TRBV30 TGTGCCTGGACCATACGGACTAGCGGGACATCGGGCTCCTACAATGAGCAGTTCTTC CAWTIRTSGTSGSYNEQFF
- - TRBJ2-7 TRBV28 TGTGCCAGCAGGTTAAGTCCCGGTACAGGGCGCGAGCAGTACTTC CASRLSPGTGREQYF
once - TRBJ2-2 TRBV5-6 TGTGCCAGCAGCTTGGTGGGCCAGGGGAACACCGGGGAGCTGTTTTTT CASSLVGQGNTGELFF
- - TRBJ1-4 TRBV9 TGTGCCAGCACCAGGACAGACGGGTCTAATGAAAAACTGTTTTTT CASTRTDGSNEKLFF
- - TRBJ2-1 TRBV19 TGTGCCAGTAGTGCTGTTCGCGGGACTGAGCAGTTCTTC CASSAVRGTEQFF
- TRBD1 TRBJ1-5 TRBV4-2 TGTGCCAGCAGCCAAGATCCTGGGACAGGGGGGATCAATCAGCCCCAGCATTTT CASSQDPGTGGINQPQHF
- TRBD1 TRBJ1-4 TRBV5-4 TGTGCCAGCAGCCTGGACAGGTACGAAGAAAAACTGTTTTTT CASSLDRYEEKLFF
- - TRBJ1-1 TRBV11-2 TGTGCCAGCAGCCAACGGGTCAGGGGTACGACTGAAGCTTTCTTT CASSQRVRGTTEAFF
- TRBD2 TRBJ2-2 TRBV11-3 TGTGCCAGCAGCTCCGGCCAGGGAGGGTCCGGGGAGCTGTTTTTT CASSSGQGGSGELFF
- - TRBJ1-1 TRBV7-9 TGTGCCAGCAGCGCCGCTGGGGGCTCTATTGGACTCGGAGCTTTCTTT CASSAAGGSIGLGAFF
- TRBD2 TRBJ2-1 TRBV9 TGTGCCAGCAGCGTAGATGTCGGTCGGACTAGCGGGAGGAATGAGCAGTTCTTC CASSVDVGRTSGRNEQFF
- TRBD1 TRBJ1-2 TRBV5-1 TGCGCCAGCAGACCGGGACAGGGGGTCTATGGCTACACCTTC CASRPGQGVYGYTF
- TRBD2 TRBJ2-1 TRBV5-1 TGCGCCAGCAGCGAGAGGGGACTAGCTTTTCATGAGCAGTTCTTC CASSERGLAFHEQFF
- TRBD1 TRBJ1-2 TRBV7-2 TGTGCCAGCAGCTTATTTGGGCAGGGGGCGCGAGGCTACACCTTC CASSLFGQGARGYTF
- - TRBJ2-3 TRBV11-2 TGTGCCAGCAGCTTAGATCTCTCCGTGGATACGCAGTATTTT CASSLDLSVDTQYF
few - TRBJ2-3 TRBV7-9 TGTGCCAGCAGACTCGAGTCAGATACGCAGTATTTT CASRLESDTQYF
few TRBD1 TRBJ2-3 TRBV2 TGTGCCAGCAGTGGAGGGACAGCTAGCACAGATACGCAGTATTTT CASSGGTASTDTQYF
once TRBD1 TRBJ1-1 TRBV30 TGTGCCTTTACTCACGGGACAGCCATGAACACTGAAGCTTTCTTT CAFTHGTAMNTEAFF
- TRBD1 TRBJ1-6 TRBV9 TGTGCCAGCAGCCCGACCGGACAGGGGAATTCACCCCTCCACTTT CASSPTGQGNSPLHF
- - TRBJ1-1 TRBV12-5 TGTGCTAGTGGTCTCACCGGGAACACTGAAGCTTTCTTT CASGLTGNTEAFF
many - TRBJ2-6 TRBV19 TGTGCCAGTACCCCCTCGCGGGCTGGGGCCAACGTCCTGACTTTC CASTPSRAGANVLTF
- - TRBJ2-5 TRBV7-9 TGTGCCAGCAGCCTCAGGGGGAGGGAGACCCAGTACTTC CASSLRGRETQYF
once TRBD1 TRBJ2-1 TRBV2 TGTGCCATCCCGGCAGGGACAGGGTCTTACAATGAGCAGTTCTTC CAIPAGTGSYNEQFF
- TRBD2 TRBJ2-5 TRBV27 TGTGCCAGCAGTTCAGGAAGCGGGAGGGCCAAGGAGACCCAGTACTTC CASSSGSGRAKETQYF
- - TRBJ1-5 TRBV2 TGTGCCAGCACCCGCTATAGCAATCAGCCCCAGCATTTT CASTRYSNQPQHF
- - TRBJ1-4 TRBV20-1 TGCAGTGCTAGGGGCCTTGAAAAACTGTTTTTT CSARGLEKLFF
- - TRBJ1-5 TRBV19 TGTGCCAGTAGTCCCCTAAAAGCCACAGAAGGCCAGCCCCAGCATTTT CASSPLKATEGQPQHF
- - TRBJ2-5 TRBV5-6 TGTGCCAGCAGCTTGGAGTGGGGAGGGACCCAGTACTTC CASSLEWGGTQYF
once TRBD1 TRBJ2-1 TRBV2 TGTGCCAGCAGGGAACAGGGGGCGGTTAATGAGCAGTTCTTC CASREQGAVNEQFF
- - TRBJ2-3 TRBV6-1 TGTGCCAGCAGTGAAAAGATTAGGTCCGTAGCTAGCACAGATACGCAGTATTTT CASSEKIRSVASTDTQYF
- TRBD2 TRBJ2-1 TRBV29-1 TGCAGCGTTGGGGCGGGAGGGTGGAATGAGCAGTTCTTC CSVGAGGWNEQFF